What follows describes a single T cell receptor (beta chain). The source of the sample is a study of CD8 T cells in Susac syndrome. Random hexamers served to reverse transcribe roughly 0.45 to 1 ug RNA. TCRdb independently ran MiXCR on the immunoSEQ multiplex PCR reads; one entry per CDR3 protein. Among 140,000 or so distinct CDR3 sequences listed, about 94% were seen once. The CDR3 consists of 13 residues. CDR1 SNHLY and CDR2 FYNNEI come from the germline V gene. Trimming left V 7 bases short and J 1 base short, with 10 bases between. V is TRBV2 and J is TRBJ1-1; D is undetermined. The receptor was derived from a human donor with Susac syndrome. Sample: CD4+ T cells from PBMCs. The CDR3 region has the DNA TGTGCCAGCATGATGGAAACGAACACTGAAGCTTTCTTT. Translation gives CASMMETNTEAFF.